These 9 T cell receptor beta chains were sequenced from one sample in a study of shared clonotypes between healthy human individuals. CD45RO-negative CD8 cells positively selected for CCR7 made up the naive population, which excluded terminally differentiated effector memory CD45RA+ cells. Method: immunoSEQ multiplex PCR; TCRdb's copy keeps in-frame clones and lacks some. Counted here are almost 700,000 clones, about 91% occurring once; the ten biggest clones make up nearly 25%. The sample taken for sequencing was naive CD8+ T cells sorted from blood. The receptors were sampled from a young man in good health.

The sample holds one count of this clone. The chain couples TRBV29-1 to TRBJ2-1; possible D gene TRBD2, 5 bases. Germline V lookup: CDR1 SQVTM, CDR2 ANQGSEA. This CDR3 is built from 14 residues. The V end was cut by 5 bases, the J end by 0 bases, with 11 bases between. CDR3 nucleotides: TGCAGCGTTTCGGGTGGGAGCTCCTACAATGAGCAGTTCTTC. It is translated as CSVSGGSSYNEQFF.

Notes on this clone: Other DNA variants within this sample encode the same CDR3. V gene TRBV7-9 combines with J gene TRBJ2-7; D is tentatively TRBD1 or TRBD2 (5 bases each). CDR3 length equals 13 residues. The ends were cut back, 1 base at V and 2 bases at J, with 6 bases in the middle. In germline, CDR1 is SEHNR, CDR2 FQNEAQ (reference sequence). The CDR3 DNA is TGTGCCAGCAGCTTAGTGGGGGCCTACGAGCAGTACTTC. It yields the protein CASSLVGAYEQYF.

The J gene is TRBJ2-6, the V gene TRBV11-2, with TRBD2 matching over 7 bases. This CDR3 has 17 amino acids. Germline assignment: CDR1 SGHAT and CDR2 FQNNGV. V shed 0 bases and J 4 bases; nucleotides not matched to a gene: 6. Here the CDR3 reads CASSLDGRAFGANVLTF. CDR3 DNA sequence: TGTGCCAGCAGCTTAGATGGGAGGGCCTTCGGGGCCAACGTCCTGACTTTC.

This sequence joins TRBV9 and TRBJ1-2; the D is unclear. Germline CDR1 reads SGDLS; CDR2 reads YYNGEE. This CDR3 has 14 residues. Deletions cut 0 bases from V and 8 bases from J, with 14 bases between. This CDR3 reads CASSVGGFTQGYTF. The CDR3 DNA reads TGTGCCAGCAGCGTAGGCGGGTTCACACAGGGCTACACCTTC.

This clone has just a few counts. This rearrangement joins TRBV18 to TRBJ2-5; 7 bases agree with TRBD1. The germline gives CDR1 KGHSH, CDR2 LQKENI. This CDR3 has 16 amino acids. V lost 1 base, J lost 5 bases, and 10 bases stayed unmatched. CDR3 sequence: CASSPLEQGSPETQYF. CDR3 bases: TGTGCCAGCTCACCACTGGAACAGGGGTCACCGGAGACCCAGTACTTC.

This chain uses TRBV5-1 with TRBJ2-7, with a weak D call TRBD1 (6 bases). The CDR3 sequence is 16 residues long. V dropped 0 bases and J dropped 1 base, with 14 bases sitting between them. CDR1 is SGHRS and CDR2 is YFSETQ in the germline V gene. The CDR3 is CASSLGQGLGSYEQYF. CDR3 coding DNA: TGCGCCAGCAGCTTGGGGCAGGGGTTGGGGTCCTACGAGCAGTACTTC.

The rearrangement links TRBV28 to TRBJ1-5, with D uncertain. Germline values: CDR1 MDHEN, CDR2 SYDVKM. This CDR3 is 12 amino acids long. V was shortened by 11 bases and J by 1 base, with 9 bases between the two germline ends. CDR3 sequence reads: CAEGWSNQPQHF. The CDR3 coding sequence is TGTGCCGAGGGATGGAGCAATCAGCCCCAGCATTTT.

The genes are TRBV28 and TRBJ2-3, with D perhaps being TRBD1 or TRBD2 (5 bases each). Germline CDR1 and CDR2: MDHEN and SYDVKM. This CDR3 region has 15 residues. The V end lost 3 bases, the J end lost 6 bases, and 16 bases lay between the germline ends. The CDR3 coding sequence is TGTGCCAGCAGTTTTAGGGGAGCGCAAGTGGATACGCAGTATTTT. This gives the protein CASSFRGAQVDTQYF. The entire variable domain, with the rest obtained from reference TRBV28 and TRBJ2-3, is as follows: DVKVTQSSRYLVKRTGEKVFLECVQDMDHENMFWYRQDPGLGLRLIYFSYDVKMKEKGDIPEGYSVSREKKERFSLILESASTNQTSMYLCASSFRGAQVDTQYFGPGTRLTVL.

The chain links TRBV9 to TRBJ2-2, with D unclear. V was trimmed by 4 bases and J by 4 bases, leaving 8 bases between them. The CDR3 is 13 residues long. CDR1 and CDR2 from the germline V gene are SGDLS and YYNGEE. CDR3 sequence (DNA): TGTGCCAGCAGCAACCAGGCCACCGGGGAGCTGTTTTTT. Protein sequence: CASSNQATGELFF.